This entry lists 19 T cell receptor beta chains sequenced from one sample in a study of T cell responses to AZD1222 COVID-19 vaccine. Generated by immunoSEQ multiplex PCR, the TCRdb table keeps only in-frame clones and is missing some. Found here are some 66,000 clones, more than 85% of them singletons; the top ten hold 15% to 20%. Sequencing used peripheral blood, obtained on day 0 of AZD1222 vaccination. Every receptor here comes from an adult in good health.

This clone was seen only a few times. The rearrangement links TRBV7-9 to TRBJ2-1; 8 positions agree with TRBD2. CDR3 length: 13 amino acids. V lost 5 bases and J lost 7; bases outside the gene matches: 4. The germline gives CDR1 SEHNR, CDR2 FQNEAQ (reference sequence). The CDR3 DNA reads as TGTGCCAGCAGCCCCCGGGGGGGGAATGAGCAGTTCTTC. Translated, it gives CASSPRGGNEQFF.

The chain has TRBV15 and TRBJ2-5, with D perhaps TRBD1 or TRBD2 (6 bases each). V was pared by 5 bases and J by 4 bases, with 14 bases between. The germline V gene has CDR1 LNHNV and CDR2 YYDKDF (reference sequence). The CDR3 has 14 amino acids. The CDR3 coding sequence is TGTGCCACCAGCCCCCGCCGGGGGCCAGAGACCCAGTACTTC. It yields the protein CATSPRRGPETQYF.

This clone was detected only a few times. The rearrangement uses TRBV4-1 and TRBJ1-5; 9 bases agree with TRBD1. The CDR3 covers 15 residues. Trimming at V came to 0 bases and at J to 5 bases, leaving 2 bases not matched to a gene. Germline V gene sequence: CDR1 MGHRA, CDR2 YSYEKL. CDR3 sequence (DNA): TGCGCCAGCAGCCAAGAGACAGGGGGGTATCAGCCCCAGCATTTT. Its protein is CASSQETGGYQPQHF.

The genes are TRBV6-6 and TRBJ2-1; the match to TRBD1 covers 7 bases. Losses at the gene ends were 0 bases for V and 8 bases for J; bases not matched to a gene: 7. The CDR3 runs 15 residues. In germline, CDR1 is MNHNY, CDR2 SVGAGI (reference sequence). CDR3 residues: CASSYSKTGPDEQFF. CDR3 nucleotide sequence: TGTGCCAGCAGTTACTCCAAGACAGGGCCGGATGAGCAGTTCTTC.

The chain employs TRBV11-2 and TRBJ1-5; tentative D call: TRBD1 (5 bases). The ends were cut back, 2 bases at V and 4 bases at J, with 12 bases in the middle. Germline assignment: CDR1 SGHAT and CDR2 FQNNGV. The CDR3 covers 15 residues. CDR3 nucleotides: TGTGCCAGCAGCTTAATGTCAGGGCCAAATCAGCCCCAGCATTTT. Its translation: CASSLMSGPNQPQHF.

This clone came up a few times. The chain recombines TRBV11-2 with TRBJ2-1; TRBD2 aligns across 8 bases. CDR1 and CDR2 (germline): SGHAT, FQNNGV. Trimming cost V 2 bases and J 5 bases; bases outside gene matches: 14. The CDR3 is 18 amino acids. CDR3: CASSLSTTTGGRNNEQFF. The DNA of the CDR3 is TGTGCCAGCAGCTTATCTACCACGACGGGAGGGAGAAACAATGAGCAGTTCTTC.

The chain employs TRBV15 and TRBJ1-2; 7 nucleotides line up with TRBD1. V was pared by 0 bases and J by 7 bases, with 8 bases of the junction left unmatched. Per the germline V gene, CDR1 is LNHNV and CDR2 is YYDKDF (reference sequence). The CDR3 covers 15 residues. This CDR3 is CATSRDGGQVFGYTF. The DNA of the CDR3 is TGTGCCACCAGCAGAGATGGAGGACAGGTTTTTGGCTACACCTTC.

In this sample, this clone turned up once. The J gene is TRBJ1-1, the V gene TRBV10-3; unclear D gene. CDR1 is ENHRY and CDR2 is SYGVKD in the germline V gene. Between the trimmed V and J ends, which lost 4 bases and 7 bases, there was a span of 13 bases. The CDR3 has 13 residues. The CDR3 DNA follows: TGTGCCATCAGTGGGTCTGGGAGTGATGAAGCTTTCTTT. Its translation is CAISGSGSDEAFF.

The chain is built from TRBV5-1 and TRBJ1-4; a weak D match, TRBD1 (5 bases). The CDR3 loop spans 14 amino acids. Trimming left V 3 bases short and J 8 bases short, with 14 bases between. CDR1 and CDR2 from the germline V gene are SGHRS and YFSETQ. CDR3: CASSYMGGKEKLFF. DNA for the CDR3: TGCGCCAGCAGCTACATGGGGGGGAAGGAAAAACTGTTTTTT.

This chain links TRBV6-5 with TRBJ1-1, with a weak D call TRBD1 (5 bases). Germline CDR1 and CDR2: MNHEY and SVGAGI. Trimming removed 11 bases at V and 0 bases at J, with 16 bases between. CDR3 length: 14 amino acids. The CDR3 region has the DNA TGTGCCTGCCTGAAGGGACTAATGAACACTGAAGCTTTCTTT. Its protein product is CACLKGLMNTEAFF.

CDR3 loop: CATSDSQLYEQFF. The CDR3, as DNA: TGTGCCACCAGTGATTCTCAGCTATATGAGCAGTTCTTC. This rearrangement joins TRBV24-1 to TRBJ2-1; D remains ambiguous. There are 13 residues in the CDR3. Per germline, CDR1 KGHDR and CDR2 SFDVKD. V was pared by 2 bases and J by 8 bases, with 9 bases between.

CDR3 amino acids: CASSIGQGANSPLHF. In DNA form, the CDR3 reads TGTGCCAGTAGTATAGGGCAGGGGGCGAATTCACCCCTCCACTTT. This sequence joins TRBV19 and TRBJ1-6; 8 nucleotides match TRBD1. Looked up from germline, CDR1 is LNHDA and CDR2 is SQIVND (reference sequence). This CDR3 comprises 15 residues. V was clipped by 1 base and J by 7 bases; unmatched bases: 3.

The chain is built from TRBV6-2 or TRBV6-3 and TRBJ1-2; TRBD1 might be the D (5 bases). V was pared by 2 bases and J by 4 bases, with 11 bases between. Germline V gives CDR1 MNHEY, CDR2 SVGEGT. The CDR3 is made up of 14 amino acids. CDR3 DNA: TGTGCCAGCAGTTACGGGCAGGGAAGCTATGGCTACACCTTC. It translates to CASSYGQGSYGYTF.

The chain is built from TRBV10-3 and TRBJ1-1; 11 bases match TRBD1. The CDR3 is 13 amino acids. The germline V gene has CDR1 ENHRY and CDR2 SYGVKD. J gave up 5 bases and V 11 bases, and 7 bases lay outside the gene matches. CDR3 bases: TGTGCCTCCCGGACAGGGGGCGTTACTGAAGCTTTCTTT. Protein product: CASRTGGVTEAFF.

Here the CDR3 reads CASSWGVGHYGYTF. The CDR3, as DNA: TGTGCCAGCAGCTGGGGCGTCGGGCACTATGGCTACACCTTC. The rearrangement links TRBV28 to TRBJ1-2; TRBD1 might be the D (5 bases). The CDR3 sequence is 14 residues long. The germline V and J ends were trimmed by 6 bases and 3 bases, with 14 bases remaining between them. The germline V gene encodes CDR1 MDHEN and CDR2 SYDVKM.

The rearrangement uses TRBV13 and TRBJ2-1; unclear D gene. Trimming removed 7 bases from V and 4 bases from J, with 14 bases in between. Germline CDR1 PRHDT, CDR2 FYEKMQ (reference sequence). The CDR3 loop spans 14 amino acids. DNA for the CDR3: TGTGCCAGCAAAAGCCCCGGGCCTTACAATGAGCAGTTCTTC. It codes for CASKSPGPYNEQFF.

The chain has TRBV9 and TRBJ2-1; 11 bases fit TRBD2. V trimming: 4 bases; J trimming: 6 bases; junction bases outside the gene matches: 12. This CDR3 region has 17 residues. The germline gives CDR1 SGDLS, CDR2 YYNGEE. The CDR3, as DNA: TGTGCCAGCAGCATAACTAGCGGGGGTGGGGTAGGCAATGAGCAGTTCTTC. Amino acid sequence: CASSITSGGGVGNEQFF.

The chain joins TRBV19 to TRBJ1-2, with a weak D call TRBD1 (6 bases). Germline assignment: CDR1 LNHDA and CDR2 SQIVND (reference sequence). The CDR3 runs 16 residues. V was clipped by 5 bases and J by 2 bases, with 18 bases between them. The chain's CDR3 is CASSEDGRGGNYGYTF. The DNA of the CDR3 is TGTGCCAGTAGTGAAGATGGCAGGGGCGGAAACTATGGCTACACCTTC. The whole variable domain, filled in from reference TRBV19 and TRBJ1-2, reads DGGITQSPKYLFRKEGQNVTLSCEQNLNHDAMYWYRQDPGQGLRLIYYSQIVNDFQKGDIAEGYSVSREKKESFPLTVTSAQKNPTAFYLCASSEDGRGGNYGYTFGSGTRLTVV.

This clone has a single count. CDR3 loop: CAWSPGQGSGNTIYF. The CDR3 nucleotides read TGTGCCTGGAGTCCGGGACAGGGGTCTGGAAACACCATATATTTT. The chain carries TRBV30 and TRBJ1-3, with TRBD1 matching over 10 bases. The CDR3 consists of 15 residues. Germline lookup yields CDR1 GTSNPN and CDR2 SVGIG (reference sequence). V trimming: 2 bases; J trimming: 1 base; junction bases outside the gene matches: 2.